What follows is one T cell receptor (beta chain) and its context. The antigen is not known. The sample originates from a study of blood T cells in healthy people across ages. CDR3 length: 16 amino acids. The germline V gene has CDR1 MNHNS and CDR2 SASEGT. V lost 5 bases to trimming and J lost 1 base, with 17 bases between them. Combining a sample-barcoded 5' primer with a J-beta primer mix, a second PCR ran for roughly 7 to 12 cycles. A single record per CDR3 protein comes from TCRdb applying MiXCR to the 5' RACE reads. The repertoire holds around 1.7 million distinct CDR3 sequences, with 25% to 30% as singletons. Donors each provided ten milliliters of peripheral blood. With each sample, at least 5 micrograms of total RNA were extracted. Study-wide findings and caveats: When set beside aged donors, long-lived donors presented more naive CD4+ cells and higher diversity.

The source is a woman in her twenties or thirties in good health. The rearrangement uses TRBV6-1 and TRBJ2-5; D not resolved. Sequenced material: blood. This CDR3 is CASSRTFSATQETQYF. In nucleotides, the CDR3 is TGTGCCAGCAGTCGCACATTCTCAGCGACCCAAGAGACCCAGTACTTC.